This T cell receptor beta chain emerged from a study of neurological immune-mediated disorders. The table lists this clonotype with many counts. 5'RACE with 10-nucleotide random UMIs produced the cDNA. Every sequencing run gave over 170 million TCR-beta sequences, taken from 15-18 subjects. TCRdb called the 5' RACE reads again in MiXCR, with one record for every CDR3 protein. Of about 82,000 distinct CDR3 sequences listed, around 2.6% were seen once; the top ten hold about 1%. The V gene's germline CDR1 is SGHRS and CDR2 YFSETQ. This CDR3 comprises 16 residues. The junction had 8 bases not matched to a gene; V was cut back by 4 bases and J by 4 bases.

Sequencing used PBMCs. This rearrangement joins TRBV5-1 to TRBJ2-1; 10 bases align to TRBD2. The clonotype originates from a woman aged 25 to 39 with multiple sclerosis. CDR3 DNA: TGCGCCAGCAGCGGAAGACTAGCGGGTGGGTACAATGAGCAGTTCTTC. This translates into CASSGRLAGGYNEQFF. Full variable domain (outside the CDR3, taken from reference TRBV5-1 and TRBJ2-1): KAGVTQTPRYLIKTRGQQVTLSCSPISGHRSVSWYQQTPGQGLQFLFEYFSETQRNKGNFPGRFSGRQFSNSRSEMNVSTLELGDSALYLCASSGRLAGGYNEQFFGPGTRLTVL.